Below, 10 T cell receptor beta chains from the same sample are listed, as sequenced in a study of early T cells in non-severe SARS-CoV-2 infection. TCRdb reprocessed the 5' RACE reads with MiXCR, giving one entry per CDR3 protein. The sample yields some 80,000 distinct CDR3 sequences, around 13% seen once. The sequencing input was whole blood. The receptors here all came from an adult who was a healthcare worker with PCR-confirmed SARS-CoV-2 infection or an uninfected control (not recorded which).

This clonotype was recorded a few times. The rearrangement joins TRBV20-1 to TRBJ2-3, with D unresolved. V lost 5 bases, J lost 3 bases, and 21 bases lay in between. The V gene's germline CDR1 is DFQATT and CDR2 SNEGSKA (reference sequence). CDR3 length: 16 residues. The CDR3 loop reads CSAGHVTWQKTDTQYF. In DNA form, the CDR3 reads TGCAGTGCTGGCCACGTCACGTGGCAGAAGACAGATACGCAGTATTTT.

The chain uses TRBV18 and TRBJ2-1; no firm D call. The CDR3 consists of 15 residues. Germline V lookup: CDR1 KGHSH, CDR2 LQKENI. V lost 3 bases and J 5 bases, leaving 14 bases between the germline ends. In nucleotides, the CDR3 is TGTGCCAGCTCACCTGAGGATTCTTACAACAATGAGCAGTTCTTC. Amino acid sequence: CASSPEDSYNNEQFF. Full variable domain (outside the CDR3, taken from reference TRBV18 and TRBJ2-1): NAGVMQNPRHLVRRRGQEARLRCSPMKGHSHVYWYRQLPEEGLKFMVYLQKENIIDESGMPKERFSAEFPKEGPSILRIQQVVRGDSAAYFCASSPEDSYNNEQFFGPGTRLTVL.

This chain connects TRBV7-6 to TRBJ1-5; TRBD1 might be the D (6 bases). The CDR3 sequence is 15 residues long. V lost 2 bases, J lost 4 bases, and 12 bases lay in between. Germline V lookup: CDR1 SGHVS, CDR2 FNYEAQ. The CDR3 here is CASSLQGGSNQPQHF. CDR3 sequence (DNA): TGTGCCAGCAGCTTACAAGGGGGGTCTAATCAGCCCCAGCATTTT.

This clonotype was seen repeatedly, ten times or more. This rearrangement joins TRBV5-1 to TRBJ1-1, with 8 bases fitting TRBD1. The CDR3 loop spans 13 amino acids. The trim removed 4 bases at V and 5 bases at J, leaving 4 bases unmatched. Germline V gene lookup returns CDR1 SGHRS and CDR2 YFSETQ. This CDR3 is CASSSRGPTEAFF. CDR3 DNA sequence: TGCGCCAGCAGCAGCAGGGGGCCGACTGAAGCTTTCTTT.

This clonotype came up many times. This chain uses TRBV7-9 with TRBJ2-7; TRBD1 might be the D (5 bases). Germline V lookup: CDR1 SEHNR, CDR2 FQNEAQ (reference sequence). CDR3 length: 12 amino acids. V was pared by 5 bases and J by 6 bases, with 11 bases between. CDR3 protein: CASSPGISEQYF. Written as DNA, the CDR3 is TGTGCCAGCAGCCCAGGGATCTCCGAGCAGTACTTC. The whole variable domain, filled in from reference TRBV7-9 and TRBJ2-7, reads DTGVSQNPRHKITKRGQNVTFRCDPISEHNRLYWYRQTLGQGPEFLTYFQNEAQLEKSRLLSDRFSAERPKGSFSTLEIQRTEQGDSAMYLCASSPGISEQYFGPGTRLTVT.

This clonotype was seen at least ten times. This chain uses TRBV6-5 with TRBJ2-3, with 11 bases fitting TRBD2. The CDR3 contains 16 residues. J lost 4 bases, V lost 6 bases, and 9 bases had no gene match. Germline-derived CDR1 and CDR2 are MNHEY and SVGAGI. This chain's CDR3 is CASRDRLAGIADTQYF. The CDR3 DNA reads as TGTGCCAGCAGGGACAGACTAGCGGGGATCGCAGATACGCAGTATTTT.

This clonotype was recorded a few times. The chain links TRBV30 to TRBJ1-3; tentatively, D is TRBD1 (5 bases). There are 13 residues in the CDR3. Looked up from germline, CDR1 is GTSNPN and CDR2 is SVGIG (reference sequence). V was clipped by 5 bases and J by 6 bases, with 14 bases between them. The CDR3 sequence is CAWLPRGPNTIYF. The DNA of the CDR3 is TGTGCCTGGTTACCCCGGGGCCCAAACACCATATATTTT.

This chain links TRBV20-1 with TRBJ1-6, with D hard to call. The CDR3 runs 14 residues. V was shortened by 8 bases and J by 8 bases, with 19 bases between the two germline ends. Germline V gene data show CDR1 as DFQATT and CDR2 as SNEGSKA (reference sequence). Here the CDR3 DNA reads TGCAGTCCCCAGCTTCGACGAACTTATTCACCCCTCCACTTT. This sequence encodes CSPQLRRTYSPLHF.

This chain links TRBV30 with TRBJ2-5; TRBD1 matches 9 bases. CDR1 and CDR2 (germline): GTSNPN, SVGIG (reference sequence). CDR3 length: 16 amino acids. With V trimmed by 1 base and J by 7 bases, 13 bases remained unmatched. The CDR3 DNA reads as TGTGCCTGGAGTGGACTCTACAGGGGGCTGCAGGGGACCCAGTACTTC. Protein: CAWSGLYRGLQGTQYF.

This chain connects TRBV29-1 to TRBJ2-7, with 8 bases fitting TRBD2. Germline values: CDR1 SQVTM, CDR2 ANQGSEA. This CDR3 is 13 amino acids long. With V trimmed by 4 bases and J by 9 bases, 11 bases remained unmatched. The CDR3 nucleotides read TGCAGCGTTGGCGGAAGCGGGGGCGCGGGGCAGTACTTC. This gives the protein CSVGGSGGAGQYF.